This is a list of T cell receptor beta chains from one sample in a study of cytomegalovirus exposure and HLA in healthy donors. Using immunoSEQ multiplex PCR, the repertoire was profiled, and TCRdb retains in-frame clones only, with some absent. The data show over 150,000 clones, with over 70% seen just once and around 2.3% held by the top ten. Specimen: PBMCs. These receptors all come from a man younger than 40 in good health and CMV-seronegative. Each CDR3 is given with its conserved first and last residue. D genes are given only for firm matches. Size is stated for part of the rows, as once, few or many counts, or as a class when the clone is expanded.

TRBD1 - TRBJ2-7 TRBV7-9 CASSLDRDPYEQYF TGTGCCAGCAGCTTGGACAGGGATCCCTACGAGCAGTACTTC
TRBD1 - TRBJ1-1 TRBV6-5 CASSTPDRGGEAFF TGTGCCAGCAGTACCCCCGACAGGGGAGGTGAAGCTTTCTTT
- - TRBJ1-1 TRBV19 CASSNAVNTEAFF TGTGCCAGTAGTAACGCAGTGAACACTGAAGCTTTCTTT
- - TRBJ1-2 TRBV7-2 CASSPLPGYTF TGTGCCAGCAGCCCCCTTCCTGGCTACACCTTC
- few TRBJ2-1 TRBV7-2 CASSPRASLRNEQFF TGTGCCAGCAGCCCCCGGGCTAGCCTTCGCAATGAGCAGTTCTTC
- - TRBJ2-2 TRBV19 CASSPARDTGELFF TGTGCCAGTAGCCCCGCCCGGGACACCGGGGAGCTGTTTTTT
TRBD1 - TRBJ1-5 TRBV7-8 CASSLEGISRGKGQPQHF TGTGCCAGCAGCTTAGAAGGGATTAGCAGGGGGAAAGGTCAGCCCCAGCATTTT
- - TRBJ2-7 TRBV7-2 CASSLARLAYEQYF TGTGCCAGCAGCTTAGCCCGACTGGCCTACGAGCAGTACTTC
TRBD1 - TRBJ2-7 TRBV2 CASSDERTGFYEQYF TGTGCCAGCAGTGATGAGAGGACAGGGTTCTACGAGCAGTACTTC
- few TRBJ2-5 TRBV19 CASSPGGDWVETQYF TGTGCCAGTAGTCCGGGGGGCGACTGGGTAGAGACCCAGTACTTC
TRBD1 few TRBJ1-1 TRBV28 CASGTAVAFF TGTGCCAGCGGGACAGCAGTGGCTTTCTTT
TRBD1 - TRBJ2-7 TRBV6-1 CASGRQGGYEQYF TGTGCCAGCGGTAGACAGGGTGGTTACGAGCAGTACTTC
- - TRBJ2-5 TRBV20-1 CSALQETQYF TGCAGTGCCCTCCAAGAGACCCAGTACTTC
TRBD1 - TRBJ2-2 TRBV19 CASSDRGTGELFF TGTGCCAGTTCGGACAGGGGCACCGGGGAGCTGTTTTTT
TRBD2 - TRBJ2-5 TRBV2 CASRWDTGGQETQYF TGTGCCAGCAGGTGGGATACGGGGGGCCAAGAGACCCAGTACTTC
- - TRBJ1-1 TRBV7-2 CASSLRGTNTEAFF TGTGCCAGCAGCTTAAGAGGAACGAACACTGAAGCTTTCTTT
- - TRBJ2-5 TRBV15 CATSRDRARAQYF TGTGCCACCAGCAGAGATAGGGCCAGGGCCCAGTACTTC
TRBD1 - TRBJ1-6 TRBV5-6 CASSAQGEESPLHF TGTGCCAGCAGTGCACAGGGGGAGGAATCACCCCTCCACTTT
- - TRBJ2-1 TRBV2 CASSDGYNEQFF TGTGCCAGCAGTGACGGGTACAATGAGCAGTTCTTC
- - TRBJ1-5 TRBV28 CASSLFSSNQPQHF TGTGCCAGCAGTTTATTCTCTAGCAATCAGCCCCAGCATTTT
- - TRBJ1-1 TRBV6-1 CASRLLNTEAFF TGTGCCAGCAGATTATTGAACACTGAAGCTTTCTTT
TRBD1 few TRBJ1-5 TRBV5-8 CASSPQGINQPQHF TGTGCCAGCAGCCCACAGGGGATAAATCAGCCCCAGCATTTT
TRBD1 - TRBJ2-1 TRBV7-8 CASSFVQGAGDEQFF TGTGCCAGCAGCTTTGTACAGGGGGCAGGGGATGAGCAGTTCTTC
TRBD1 - TRBJ2-5 TRBV11-2 CASSPWGTGSGETQYF TGTGCCAGCAGCCCCTGGGGGACAGGGTCGGGGGAGACCCAGTACTTC
TRBD2 - TRBJ2-3 TRBV4-1 CASSQEGGGVDTQYF TGCGCCAGCAGCCAAGAGGGCGGGGGGGTCGATACGCAGTATTTT
TRBD2 - TRBJ2-3 TRBV19 CASTGGTSVGSTHTQYF TGTGCCAGTACTGGGGGGACTAGCGTCGGCTCCACTCATACGCAGTATTTT
TRBD1 - TRBJ1-1 TRBV18 CASTQTGENTEAFF TGTGCCAGCACCCAGACAGGGGAGAACACTGAAGCTTTCTTT
TRBD1 - TRBJ2-7 TRBV2 CASSLGQHSYEQYF TGTGCCAGCAGCCTGGGACAGCACTCCTACGAGCAGTACTTC
- few TRBJ2-5 TRBV28 CAHRAGETQYF TGTGCCCACCGGGCGGGGGAGACCCAGTACTTC
- - TRBJ1-1 TRBV28 CASSFGFWGLYMNTEAFF TGTGCCAGCAGTTTTGGGTTTTGGGGCCTCTACATGAACACTGAAGCTTTCTTT
TRBD1 - TRBJ1-1 TRBV6-1 CASSEGARGRAFF TGTGCCAGCAGTGAAGGGGCGAGGGGGCGAGCTTTCTTT
- - TRBJ1-2 TRBV6-1 CASSERGGSRGSGYTF TGTGCCAGCAGTGAAAGGGGGGGGAGTAGGGGCTCTGGCTACACCTTC
- - TRBJ1-2 TRBV7-8 CASSSRREGPLAGYGYTF TGTGCCAGCAGCTCACGGAGGGAGGGGCCCCTAGCTGGCTATGGCTACACCTTC
- - TRBJ1-1 TRBV19 CASANNMNTEAFF TGTGCCAGTGCCAACAATATGAACACTGAAGCTTTCTTT
- - TRBJ2-5 TRBV15 CATSRATGPQETQYF TGTGCCACCAGCAGAGCAACAGGGCCCCAAGAGACCCAGTACTTC
- - TRBJ2-2 TRBV7-8 CASSPGRKTLTGELFF TGTGCCAGCAGCCCCGGCAGGAAGACATTGACCGGGGAGCTGTTTTTT
TRBD1 - TRBJ1-2 TRBV5-1 CASSLPTGSTDGYPF TGCGCCAGCAGCTTACCGACAGGGTCAACGGATGGCTACCCCTTC
TRBD1 - TRBJ2-5 TRBV30 CAWSIPDRAETQYF TGTGCCTGGAGTATCCCTGACAGGGCGGAGACCCAGTACTTC
- - TRBJ2-3 TRBV5-6 CASSLAQGATDTQYF TGTGCCAGCAGCTTGGCACAGGGAGCGACAGATACGCAGTATTTT
- - TRBJ1-2 TRBV28 CASSVQGGYGYPF TGTGCCAGCAGTGTACAGGGTGGCTATGGCTACCCCTTC
- - TRBJ1-4 TRBV2 CASRRTVSNEKLFF TGTGCCAGCAGGAGGACAGTTTCCAATGAAAAACTGTTTTTT
- - TRBJ2-3 TRBV6-5 CASSYSGARTDTQYF TGTGCCAGCAGTTACTCGGGGGCCCGCACAGATACGCAGTATTTT
- - TRBJ2-1 TRBV5-1 CASSLAQGGSKNEQFF TGCGCCAGCAGCTTGGCCCAGGGGGGCTCTAAGAATGAGCAGTTCTTC
TRBD1 - TRBJ1-2 TRBV5-5 CASSSSGTGGFGYTF TGTGCCAGCAGCTCGTCCGGGACAGGGGGCTTTGGCTACACCTTC
- few TRBJ1-4 TRBV5-6 CASSLDRINEKLFF TGTGCCAGCAGCTTGGACAGGATTAATGAAAAACTGTTTTTT
TRBD1 - TRBJ1-5 TRBV5-5 CASSLVAPPRGRNQPQHF TGTGCCAGCAGCTTGGTAGCCCCCCCCAGGGGGAGGAATCAGCCCCAGCATTTT
TRBD2 - TRBJ2-1 TRBV27 CASSLSLELAGYNEQFF TGTGCCAGCAGTTTATCCCTCGAGTTAGCGGGGTACAATGAGCAGTTCTTC
- once TRBJ1-1 TRBV30 CAWNWGLNTEAFF TGTGCCTGGAACTGGGGCCTGAACACTGAAGCTTTCTTT
- many TRBJ1-1 TRBV28 CASSPSLNTEAFF TGTGCCAGCAGTCCGAGTTTGAACACTGAAGCTTTCTTT
- - TRBJ1-5 TRBV6-6 CASSYLGNQPQHF TGTGCCAGCAGTTACTTAGGCAATCAGCCCCAGCATTTT
- - TRBJ1-2 TRBV19 CASRIQGRSNGYTF TGTGCCAGTAGGATTCAGGGGCGATCTAATGGCTACACCTTC
- - TRBJ1-3 TRBV5-1 CASSLEGGNSGNTIYF TGCGCCAGCAGCTTGGAAGGAGGGAACTCTGGAAACACCATATATTTT
TRBD1 - TRBJ1-5 TRBV28 CASSFAGRGGGNQPQHF TGTGCCAGCAGTTTCGCTGGGAGAGGGGGCGGAAATCAGCCCCAGCATTTT
- - TRBJ2-3 TRBV27 CASTLGAGDTQYF TGTGCCAGCACCCTAGGGGCCGGAGATACGCAGTATTTT
TRBD2 - TRBJ2-1 TRBV7-9 CASSPSGGRENNEQFF TGTGCCAGCAGCCCTAGCGGGGGTAGGGAAAACAATGAGCAGTTCTTC
TRBD1 - TRBJ1-2 TRBV28 CASRGQGSYGYTF TGTGCCAGCAGGGGACAGGGCTCCTATGGCTACACCTTC
- - TRBJ1-2 TRBV6-1 CASRGGDYGYTF TGTGCCAGCAGGGGAGGGGACTATGGCTACACCTTC